This TCR beta chain was captured in a study of blood T cells in healthy people across ages. Study results and caveats: PBMC samples, being unsorted, prevented any conclusive comparison of naive and antigen-experienced cells.

About this clonotype itself: Its matching antigen is unknown. One junction end disagrees with the germline gene, perhaps due to a read error.

A second PCR, run for about 6 to 12 cycles, used a sample-barcoded 5' primer plus a J-beta primer mix. TCRdb reprocessed the 5' RACE reads with MiXCR, giving one entry per CDR3 protein. Of 980,000 or so distinct CDR3 sequences in the sample, about 48% were seen once. CDR1 is DFQATT and CDR2 is SNEGSKA in the germline V gene (reference sequence). The CDR3 spans 12 residues. The chain is built from TRBV20-1 and TRBJ1-2; TRBD1 matches 8 bases. The source material was blood. This TCR came from a man aged 25 to 40 in good health. The CDR3 loop is CSAGGQAYGYTF. Here the CDR3 DNA reads TGCAGTGCAGGGGGACAGGCCTATGGCTACACCTTT.